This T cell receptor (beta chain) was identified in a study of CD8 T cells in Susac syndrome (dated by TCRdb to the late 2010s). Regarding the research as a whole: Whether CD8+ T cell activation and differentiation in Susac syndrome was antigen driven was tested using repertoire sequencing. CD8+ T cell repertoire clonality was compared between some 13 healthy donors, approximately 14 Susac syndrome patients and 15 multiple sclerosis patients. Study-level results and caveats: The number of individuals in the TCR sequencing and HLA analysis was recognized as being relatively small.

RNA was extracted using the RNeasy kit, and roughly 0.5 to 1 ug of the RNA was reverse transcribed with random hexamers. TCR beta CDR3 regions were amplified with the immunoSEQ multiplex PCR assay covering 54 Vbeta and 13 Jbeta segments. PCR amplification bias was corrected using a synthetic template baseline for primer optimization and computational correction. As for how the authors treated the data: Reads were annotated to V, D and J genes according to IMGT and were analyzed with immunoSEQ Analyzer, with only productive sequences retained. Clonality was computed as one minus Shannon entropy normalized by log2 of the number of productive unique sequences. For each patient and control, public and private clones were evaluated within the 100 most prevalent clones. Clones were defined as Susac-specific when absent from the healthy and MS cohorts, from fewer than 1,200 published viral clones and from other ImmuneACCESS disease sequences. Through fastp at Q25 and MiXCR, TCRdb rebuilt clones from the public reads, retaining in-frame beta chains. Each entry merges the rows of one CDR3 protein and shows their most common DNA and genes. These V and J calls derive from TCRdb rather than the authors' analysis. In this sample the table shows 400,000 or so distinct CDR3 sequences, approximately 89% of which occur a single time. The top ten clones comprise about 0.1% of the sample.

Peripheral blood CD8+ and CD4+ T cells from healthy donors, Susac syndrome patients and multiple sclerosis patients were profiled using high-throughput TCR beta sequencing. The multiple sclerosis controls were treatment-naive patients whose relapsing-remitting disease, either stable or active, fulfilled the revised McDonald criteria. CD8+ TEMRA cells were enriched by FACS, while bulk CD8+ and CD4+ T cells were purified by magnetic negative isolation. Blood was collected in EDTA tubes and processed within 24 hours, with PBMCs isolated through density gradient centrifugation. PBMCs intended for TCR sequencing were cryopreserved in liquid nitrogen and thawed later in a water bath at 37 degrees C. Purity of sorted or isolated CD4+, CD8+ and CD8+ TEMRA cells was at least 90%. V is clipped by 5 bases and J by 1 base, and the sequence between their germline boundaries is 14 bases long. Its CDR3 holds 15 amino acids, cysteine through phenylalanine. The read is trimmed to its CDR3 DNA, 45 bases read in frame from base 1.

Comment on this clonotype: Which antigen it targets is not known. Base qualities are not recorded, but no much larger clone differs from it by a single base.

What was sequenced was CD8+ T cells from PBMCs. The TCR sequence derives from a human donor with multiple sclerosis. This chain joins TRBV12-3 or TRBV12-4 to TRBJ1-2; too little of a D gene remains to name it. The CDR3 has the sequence CASSPDPGINYGYTF. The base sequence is TGTGCCAGCAGTCCAGACCCCGGGATTAACTATGGCTACACCTTC.